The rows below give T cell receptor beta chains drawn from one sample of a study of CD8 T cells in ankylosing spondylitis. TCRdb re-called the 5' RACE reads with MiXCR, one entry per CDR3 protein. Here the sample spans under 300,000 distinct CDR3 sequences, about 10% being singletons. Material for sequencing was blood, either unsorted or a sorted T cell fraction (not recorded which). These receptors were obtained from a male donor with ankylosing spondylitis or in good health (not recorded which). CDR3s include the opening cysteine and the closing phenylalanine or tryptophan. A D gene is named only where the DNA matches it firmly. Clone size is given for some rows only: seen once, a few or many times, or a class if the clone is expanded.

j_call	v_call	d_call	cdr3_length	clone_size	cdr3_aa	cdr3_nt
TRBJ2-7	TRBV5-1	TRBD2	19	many	CASSFTTSGGTLQNYEQYF	TGCGCCAGCAGCTTCACGACTAGCGGGGGAACGCTCCAGAACTACGAGCAGTACTTC
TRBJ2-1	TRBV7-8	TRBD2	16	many	CASSLLAGGPWNEQFF	TGTGCCAGCAGCTTACTAGCGGGGGGGCCATGGAATGAGCAGTTCTTC
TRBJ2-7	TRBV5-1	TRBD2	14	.	CASSLAGDSYEQYF	TGCGCCAGCAGCTTAGCGGGAGACTCCTACGAGCAGTACTTC
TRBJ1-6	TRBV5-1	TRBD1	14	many	CASSEGQGYSPLHF	TGCGCCAGCAGCGAAGGACAGGGTTATTCACCCCTCCACTTT
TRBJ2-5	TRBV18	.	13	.	CASTGQLEETQYF	TGTGCCAGCACGGGGCAGCTGGAAGAGACCCAGTACTTC
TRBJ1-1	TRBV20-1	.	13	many	CSARKDMNTEAFF	TGCAGTGCTAGAAAAGATATGAACACTGAAGCTTTCTTT
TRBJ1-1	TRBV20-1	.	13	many	CSARVRGTTEAFF	TGCAGTGCTAGAGTCCGGGGGACCACTGAAGCTTTCTTT
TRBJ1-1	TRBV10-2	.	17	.	CASSDPRAGIMNTEAFF	TGCGCCAGCAGTGACCCGAGAGCAGGGATCATGAACACTGAAGCTTTCTTT
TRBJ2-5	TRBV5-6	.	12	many	CASSLMSETQYF	TGTGCCAGCAGCTTAATGTCAGAGACCCAGTACTTC
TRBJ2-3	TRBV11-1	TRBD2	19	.	CASSFPQTPSGSVTDTQYF	TGTGCCAGCAGCTTTCCCCAGACTCCTAGCGGGAGTGTGACAGATACGCAGTATTTT
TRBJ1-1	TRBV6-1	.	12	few	CASKGDNTEAFF	TGTGCCAGCAAAGGTGACAACACTGAAGCTTTCTTT
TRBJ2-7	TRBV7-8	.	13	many	CASSLAVGYEQYF	TGTGCCAGCAGCTTAGCGGTAGGGTACGAGCAGTACTTC
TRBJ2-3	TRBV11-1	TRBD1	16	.	CASGRAGGADLDTQYF	TGTGCCAGCGGAAGGGCAGGGGGCGCCGATCTTGATACGCAGTATTTT
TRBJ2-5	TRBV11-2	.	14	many	CASSPAGTKETQYF	TGTGCCAGCAGCCCCGCCGGGACAAAAGAGACCCAGTACTTC
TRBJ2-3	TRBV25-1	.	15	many	CASSEGGPGRDTQYF	TGTGCCAGCAGTGAAGGTGGGCCAGGAAGAGATACGCAGTATTTT
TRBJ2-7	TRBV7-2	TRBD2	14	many	CASSLGGEGYEQYF	TGTGCCAGCAGCTTGGGCGGGGAGGGCTACGAGCAGTACTTC
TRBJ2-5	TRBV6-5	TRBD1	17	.	CASSSQLTDRYQETQYF	TGTGCCAGCAGTTCACAACTTACGGACAGGTACCAAGAGACCCAGTACTTC
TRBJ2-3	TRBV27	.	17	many	CASSLFVPNKLADTQYF	TGTGCCAGCAGTTTATTTGTCCCAAATAAACTCGCGGATACGCAGTATTTT
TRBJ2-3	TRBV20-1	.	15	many	CSARVGGGGLDTQYF	TGCAGTGCTAGAGTAGGAGGGGGGGGTTTAGATACGCAGTATTTT